This TCR beta chain was recovered during a study of OX40 agonist ivuxolimab in advanced cancers. Study at large: Three dose-escalation patients had partial responses: one with hepatocellular carcinoma and two with cutaneous melanoma. Regarding the study as a whole: Among T cells, CD8+ cells averaged more expanded clones than CD4+ cells.

The repertoire was sequenced with immunoSEQ multiplex PCR; TCRdb's copy has only in-frame clones and lacks some. This table has tens of thousands of clones, around 82% appearing once. V was cut by 0 bases and J by 0 bases, with 9 bases left in between. CDR3 size: 16 residues. Germline V gene sequence: CDR1 MGHDK, CDR2 SYGVNS. As regards this clone: What it binds is unknown.

V is TRBV25-1 and J is TRBJ2-1; D is possibly TRBD2 (5 bases). The material sequenced was CD4+ or CD8+ T cells sorted from blood, taken in a trial of the OX40 agonist ivuxolimab. This clonotype originated in an adult with an advanced solid tumor such as melanoma, head and neck, liver or kidney cancer. CDR3 region: CASSEYQGSSYNEQFF. CDR3 DNA sequence: TGTGCCAGCAGTGAATATCAAGGGAGCTCCTACAATGAGCAGTTCTTC.